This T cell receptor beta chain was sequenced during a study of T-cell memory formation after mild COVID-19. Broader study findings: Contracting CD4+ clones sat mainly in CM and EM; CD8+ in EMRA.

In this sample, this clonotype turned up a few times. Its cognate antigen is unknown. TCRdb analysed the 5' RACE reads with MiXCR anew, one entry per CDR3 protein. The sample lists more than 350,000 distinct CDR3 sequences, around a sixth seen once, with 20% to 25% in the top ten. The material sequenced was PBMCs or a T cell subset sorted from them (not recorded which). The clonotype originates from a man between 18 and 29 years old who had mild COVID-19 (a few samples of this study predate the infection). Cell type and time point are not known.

The CDR3 DNA sequence: TGCGCCAGCACCCTAAGAATGGGGGAGGCAGATACGCAGTATTTT. This translates into CASTLRMGEADTQYF. The rearrangement joins TRBV4-1 to TRBJ2-3; tentatively, D is TRBD2 (6 bases). Trimming pared 7 bases from V and 4 bases from J, leaving 18 bases between. The V gene's germline CDR1 is MGHRA and CDR2 YSYEKL. This CDR3 spans 15 amino acids.